Listed below are T cell receptor beta chains from one sample, sequenced in a study of T cells in Graves' hyperthyroidism and ophthalmopathy. TCRdb reprocessed the multiplex PCR reads with MiXCR, giving one entry per CDR3 protein. This sample has some 700,000 distinct CDR3 sequences, with around a sixth found just once. Sequences were obtained from blood. Source of these receptors: a man between 50 and 59 years old with Graves' hyperthyroidism. The CDR3 runs from the conserved cysteine through the conserved F or W. The D gene is left open where the match is weak. Clone size is given for some rows only: seen once, a few or many times, or a class if the clone is expanded.

V gene	CDR3 length	J gene	D gene	clone size	CDR3 protein	CDR3 DNA
TRBV28	12	TRBJ1-1	-	many	CASSQLRSEAFF	TGTGCCAGCAGCCAACTCCGATCTGAAGCTTTCTTT
TRBV24-1	13	TRBJ1-2	-	few	CATRRSGAHDYTF	TGTGCCACCAGGCGCTCGGGGGCGCATGACTACACCTTC
TRBV19	15	TRBJ2-7	TRBD2	-	CASSPREGNSYEQYF	TGTGCCAGTAGTCCGCGGGAGGGAAACTCCTACGAGCAGTACTTC
TRBV11-2	20	TRBJ2-2	-	-	CASSSTITGRRLSDGGELFF	TGTGCCAGCAGCTCGACTATAACGGGACGACGGCTGTCCGACGGCGGGGAGCTGTTTTTT
TRBV20-1	13	TRBJ2-7	TRBD2	many	CSAQLAGLYEQYF	TGCAGTGCTCAACTAGCGGGGCTTTACGAGCAGTACTTC
TRBV12-3/TRBV12-4	18	TRBJ2-3	TRBD2	few	CASSSGLAGGPDTDTQYF	TGTGCCAGCAGTTCCGGACTAGCGGGAGGCCCCGACACAGATACGCAGTATTTT
TRBV7-9	15	TRBJ2-3	-	many	CASSSGTSSTDTQYF	TGTGCCAGCAGCTCCGGGACGTCTAGCACAGATACGCAGTATTTT
TRBV27	13	TRBJ2-7	-	many	CASSLGLPYEQYF	TGTGCCAGCAGTTTAGGGCTCCCCTACGAGCAGTACTTC
TRBV2	15	TRBJ1-5	-	many	CASSVSGARDQPQHF	TGTGCCAGCAGTGTGTCAGGGGCCAGGGATCAGCCCCAGCATTTT
TRBV20-1	17	TRBJ2-1	TRBD2	-	CSARLGSGRGFYNEQFF	TGCAGTGCTAGATTGGGTAGCGGGAGGGGATTCTACAATGAGCAGTTCTTC
TRBV24-1	14	TRBJ2-7	-	-	CATSDSTVINEQYF	TGTGCCACCAGTGATTCAACAGTAATCAACGAGCAGTACTTC
TRBV28	16	TRBJ1-1	-	many	CASSPSDISMNTEAFF	TGTGCCAGCAGTCCCTCGGACATCTCCATGAACACTGAAGCTTTCTTT
TRBV5-8	13	TRBJ2-7	-	few	CASSLDPVYEQYF	TGTGCCAGCAGCTTGGATCCGGTATACGAGCAGTACTTC
TRBV20-1	19	TRBJ1-2	-	-	CSARAFPDSPLDLNYGYTF	TGCAGTGCTAGAGCATTTCCGGACAGCCCGTTAGACCTAAACTATGGCTACACCTTC
TRBV28	17	TRBJ2-5	TRBD1	many	CASQTPLQGQAQETQYF	TGTGCCAGCCAAACCCCACTCCAGGGACAGGCGCAAGAGACCCAGTACTTC
TRBV10-3	15	TRBJ2-2	TRBD2	many	CAINIAGASTGELFF	TGTGCCATTAATATAGCGGGAGCTTCCACCGGGGAGCTGTTTTTT
TRBV10-2	14	TRBJ2-3	-	many	CASTRSGSTDTQYF	TGCGCCAGCACTAGAAGCGGCAGCACAGATACGCAGTATTTT
TRBV19	11	TRBJ2-1	-	few	CASRERSEQFF	TGTGCCAGTCGAGAGCGAAGTGAGCAGTTCTTC
TRBV7-2	15	TRBJ2-1	-	-	CASSLARDLYNEQFF	TGTGCCAGCAGCTTAGCCAGAGACCTGTACAATGAGCAGTTCTTC
TRBV28	12	TRBJ1-1	-	many	CASSPVNTEAFF	TGTGCCAGCAGCCCCGTGAACACTGAAGCTTTCTTT
TRBV5-1	18	TRBJ1-1	-	few	CASSLAGGVGGMNTEAFF	TGCGCCAGCAGCTTGGCCGGGGGGGTAGGAGGAATGAACACTGAAGCTTTCTTT
TRBV11-2	15	TRBJ2-7	-	many	CASSLVGGSGYEQYF	TGTGCCAGCAGCTTAGTAGGGGGGAGCGGCTACGAGCAGTACTTC
TRBV5-1	14	TRBJ2-5	-	few	CASSEGGGEETQYF	TGCGCCAGCAGCGAGGGGGGCGGGGAAGAGACCCAGTACTTC
TRBV10-1	14	TRBJ1-2	TRBD1	-	CASSDTGADYGYTF	TGCGCCAGCAGTGATACAGGGGCAGACTATGGCTACACCTTC
TRBV19	14	TRBJ1-2	-	-	CASRTGDLNYGYTF	TGTGCCAGTAGGACAGGAGACCTTAACTATGGCTACACCTTC
TRBV11-2	14	TRBJ1-2	TRBD1	many	CASSQDRGDYGYTF	TGTGCCAGCAGCCAGGACAGGGGGGACTATGGCTACACCTTC
TRBV28	14	TRBJ1-5	-	-	CASSLRGSEQPQHF	TGTGCCAGCTCCCTAAGAGGGTCGGAGCAGCCCCAGCATTTT
TRBV19	13	TRBJ2-7	TRBD1	few	CASSTMTGAEQYF	TGTGCCAGTAGTACTATGACAGGGGCAGAACAGTACTTC
TRBV6-1	16	TRBJ2-1	TRBD2	-	CASRRTSEPSYNEQFF	TGTGCCAGCAGAAGGACTAGCGAACCGTCCTACAATGAGCAGTTCTTC
TRBV3-1	12	TRBJ1-1	-	-	CASSQDGGEAFF	TGTGCCAGCAGCCAAGATGGAGGGGAAGCTTTCTTT
TRBV5-1	14	TRBJ2-7	TRBD2	-	CASSSLAGGDEQYF	TGCGCCAGCAGCTCGTTAGCGGGAGGCGACGAGCAGTACTTC
TRBV5-1	17	TRBJ1-1	-	many	CASSLAPTGPMNTEAFF	TGCGCCAGCAGCTTGGCGCCCACAGGGCCCATGAACACTGAAGCTTTCTTT
TRBV11-1	13	TRBJ1-1	-	many	CASSRQTNTEAFF	TGTGCCAGCAGCAGACAGACGAACACTGAAGCTTTCTTT
TRBV10-2	14	TRBJ1-1	-	-	CASNGRMMNTEAFF	TGCGCCAGCAACGGAAGGATGATGAACACTGAAGCTTTCTTT
TRBV19	17	TRBJ2-2	-	few	CASQTRIQTENTGELFF	TGTGCCAGTCAAACGCGCATACAGACAGAGAACACCGGGGAGCTGTTTTTT
TRBV29-1	13	TRBJ2-7	TRBD1	-	CSVQGTGLHEQYF	TGCAGCGTTCAGGGGACAGGGTTGCACGAGCAGTACTTC
TRBV7-2	14	TRBJ1-2	-	many	CASSLIFGDYGYTF	TGTGCCAGCAGCTTAATTTTCGGGGACTATGGCTACACCTTC
TRBV28	13	TRBJ1-1	-	many	CASSSHQNTEAFF	TGTGCCAGCAGTTCACACCAGAACACTGAAGCTTTCTTT
TRBV11-2	15	TRBJ2-7	TRBD1	many	CASSSPTGGTYEQYF	TGTGCCAGCAGCTCGCCGACAGGGGGTACGTACGAGCAGTACTTC
TRBV28	15	TRBJ1-5	-	many	CASSLTGFSNQPQHF	TGTGCCAGCAGTTTAACAGGTTTTAGCAATCAGCCCCAGCATTTT
TRBV24-1	14	TRBJ2-7	TRBD2	many	CATSSSGSSYEQYF	TGTGCCACCAGTTCTAGCGGGAGTTCCTACGAGCAGTACTTC
TRBV19	15	TRBJ2-1	TRBD2	-	CASGSSGSSYNEQFF	TGTGCCAGTGGTAGTAGCGGGAGCTCCTACAATGAGCAGTTCTTC